Shown below are 8 T cell receptor beta chains from a single sample sequenced in a study of cytomegalovirus exposure and HLA in healthy donors. PCR primers comprised 60 Vbeta and 13 Jbeta primers. Libraries were prepared by immunoSEQ multiplex PCR; TCRdb keeps only in-frame clonotypes and omits some of them. Of approximately 190,000 clones listed, 83% are singletons. The sample was PBMCs. The receptor source for this set is a man aged 35-49 years in good health and CMV-seropositive.

Here the CDR3 reads CASSPPPVSIQGGNTIYF. The DNA of the CDR3 is TGTGCCAGCTCACCCCCGCCCGTCTCGATTCAGGGAGGAAACACCATATATTTT. This chain links TRBV18 with TRBJ1-3; a possible D gene is TRBD1 (5 bases). CDR3 length: 18 residues. CDR1 KGHSH and CDR2 LQKENI come from the germline V gene. V was pared by 3 bases and J by 4 bases, with 22 bases between.

The V call is TRBV15, the J call TRBJ2-1; 12 bases are a match to TRBD1. The junction had 8 bases not matched to a gene; V was cut back by 4 bases and J by 7 bases. The germline V gene has CDR1 LNHNV and CDR2 YYDKDF (reference sequence). The CDR3 is made up of 16 amino acids. This CDR3 reads CATSTQGQGAGNEQFF. CDR3 DNA: TGTGCCACCAGCACCCAGGGACAGGGGGCGGGAAATGAGCAGTTCTTC. Full variable domain (outside the CDR3, taken from reference TRBV15 and TRBJ2-1): DAMVIQNPRYQVTQFGKPVTLSCSQTLNHNVMYWYQQKSSQAPKLLFHYYDKDFNNEADTPDNFQSRRPNTSFCFLDIRSPGLGDTAMYLCATSTQGQGAGNEQFFGPGTRLTVL.

V is TRBV23-1 and J is TRBJ1-1; the D gene is possibly TRBD1 (6 bases). TRBV23-1 is classed as an ORF, of uncertain function. With 3 bases removed from V and 1 base from J, the gap between germline ends came to 12 bases. The length of the CDR3 is 15 residues. The CDR3 coding sequence is TGCGCCAGCAGTCACAGGGACACTCCGAACACTGAAGCTTTCTTT. Its translation is CASSHRDTPNTEAFF.

V and J are TRBV5-1 and TRBJ2-5, with 11 bases that match TRBD2. The CDR3 has 15 amino acids. With V trimmed by 4 bases and J by 2 bases, 4 bases remained unmatched. Germline V gene lookup returns CDR1 SGHRS and CDR2 YFSETQ. The chain's CDR3 is CASSPGTSGQETQYF. CDR3 DNA sequence: TGCGCCAGCAGCCCGGGGACTAGCGGACAAGAGACCCAGTACTTC.

The chain joins TRBV4-2 to TRBJ1-2, with 8 bases that match TRBD1. The CDR3 runs 15 residues. With V trimmed by 5 bases and J by 4 bases, 9 bases remained unmatched. Germline CDR1 reads LGHNA; CDR2 reads YNFKEQ. CDR3 amino acids: CASSTAGTGSYGYTF. The CDR3 bases are TGTGCCAGCAGCACTGCGGGGACAGGATCCTATGGCTACACCTTC.

V gene TRBV11-3 combines with J gene TRBJ2-1; D perhaps matches TRBD2 (7 bases). CDR1 and CDR2 (germline): SGHNT, YENEEA. The ends were cut back, 5 bases at V and 1 base at J, with 15 bases in the middle. This CDR3 spans 16 amino acids. The CDR3 DNA reads TGTGCCAGCAGCCCGGGACTACAGGGTTCCTACAATGAGCAGTTCTTC. Protein: CASSPGLQGSYNEQFF.

The V call is TRBV1, the J call TRBJ1-5; TRBD1, as called in the table, went unchecked against the DNA. TRBV1 is labeled a pseudogene. The CDR3 consists of 15 residues. The CDR3 region is CTSSGGQGRGQPQHF. The CDR3 DNA is TGCACCAGCAGCGGGGGACAGGGTCGAGGTCAGCCCCAGCATTTT.

The chain couples TRBV7-9 to TRBJ2-1; TRBD2 aligns across 7 bases. The CDR3 totals 15 residues. From germline, CDR1 is SEHNR and CDR2 FQNEAQ (reference sequence). Losses at the gene ends were 1 base for V and 5 bases for J; bases not matched to a gene: 5. The chain's CDR3 is CASSLGAGLDNEQFF. CDR3 sequence (DNA): TGTGCCAGCAGCTTAGGAGCGGGGCTTGACAATGAGCAGTTCTTC.